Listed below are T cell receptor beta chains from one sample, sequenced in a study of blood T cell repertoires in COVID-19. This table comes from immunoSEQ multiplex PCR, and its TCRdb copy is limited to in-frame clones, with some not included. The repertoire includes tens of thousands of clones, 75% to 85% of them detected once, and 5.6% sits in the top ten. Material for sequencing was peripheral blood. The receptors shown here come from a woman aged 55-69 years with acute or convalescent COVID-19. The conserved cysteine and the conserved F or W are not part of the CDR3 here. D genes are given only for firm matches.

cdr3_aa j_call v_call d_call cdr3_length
ASSANRGRRGEKLF TRBJ1-4 TRBV2 TRBD1 14
ASSYFPTGTYEQY TRBJ2-7 TRBV6-5 - 13
AISEQGDTQY TRBJ2-3 TRBV10-3 - 10
ASSPGTGYSGANVLT TRBJ2-6 TRBV5-5 TRBD1 15
ASSESGGGMSEKLF TRBJ1-4 TRBV6-1 - 14
ASSLSGLAGGDEQF TRBJ2-1 TRBV18 TRBD2 14
SVRQGNTGELF TRBJ2-2 TRBV29-1 TRBD1 11
ASSSGQINQPQH TRBJ1-5 TRBV7-2 TRBD1 12
ASSFGATNEKLF TRBJ1-4 TRBV11-2 - 12
ASSSRGGTHSRELF TRBJ2-2 TRBV6-5 TRBD2 14
ASSERAAGIYGYT TRBJ1-2 TRBV6-1 - 13
ASGSGQGAGGYT TRBJ1-2 TRBV5-1 TRBD1 12
ASSVRPGYGYT TRBJ1-2 TRBV25-1 - 11
ASSQSRVDGELF TRBJ2-2 TRBV14 - 12
ASSLGEGYGYT TRBJ1-2 TRBV5-1 - 11
ASSFLGEDTQY TRBJ2-3 TRBV6-6 - 11
ASSDPGQGAAGELF TRBJ2-2 TRBV6-1 TRBD1 14
ASSPTGSSTDTQY TRBJ2-3 TRBV6-5 - 13
ASSWAGFSSGELF TRBJ2-2 TRBV3-1/TRBV3-2 - 13
SVAVQGYQPQH TRBJ1-5 TRBV29-1 - 11
ASSRGLAANNEQF TRBJ2-1 TRBV5-4 TRBD2 13
ASSNAGLAGVRETQY TRBJ2-5 TRBV5-4 TRBD2 15
ASSPPGVLANYGYT TRBJ1-2 TRBV9 - 14
AISETGAGDWHYGYT TRBJ1-2 TRBV10-3 - 15
ASSQDITGGNEKLF TRBJ1-4 TRBV4-1 TRBD1 14
SVEDNTRGTAGYT TRBJ1-2 TRBV29-1 - 13
ASSQGVESPLH TRBJ1-6 TRBV3-1/TRBV3-2 - 11
ASSQGPGLSTDTQY TRBJ2-3 TRBV3-1/TRBV3-2 - 14
ASSAPNTGELF TRBJ2-2 TRBV7-2 - 11
ASQRLGGGVGEKLF TRBJ1-4 TRBV11-2 - 14
ASSGGTGAGGNTIY TRBJ1-3 TRBV6-1 TRBD1 14
ASSPPSSGNTIY TRBJ1-3 TRBV6-5 - 12
ACHARDLGGNTIY TRBJ1-3 TRBV30 - 13
ASSWAGTKNIQY TRBJ2-4 TRBV5-4 - 12
SVSTSGGRNEQF TRBJ2-1 TRBV29-1 TRBD2 12